These 10 T cell receptor beta chains came from one sample sequenced in a study of blood T cell repertoires in COVID-19. Clones were sequenced by immunoSEQ multiplex PCR, and TCRdb holds only the in-frame ones, with some missing. The sample yields about 130,000 clones, about 88% seen once. Sequenced: peripheral blood. These receptors all stem from a woman older than 75 with acute or convalescent COVID-19.

The gene calls are TRBV29-1 and TRBJ2-5, with D tentatively TRBD2 (6 bases). Germline CDR1 is SQVTM and CDR2 is ANQGSEA. V was cut by 6 bases and J by 5 bases, with 16 bases left in between. CDR3 length equals 13 residues. This chain's CDR3 is CSVRGGVGETQYF. The CDR3 nucleotides are TGCAGCGTCCGAGGCGGGGTTGGGGAGACCCAGTACTTC.

The chain carries TRBV19 and TRBJ2-3; 7 nucleotides agree with TRBD2. Germline CDR1 LNHDA, CDR2 SQIVND (reference sequence). J gave up 4 bases and V 8 bases, and 9 bases lay outside the gene matches. CDR3 size: 14 residues. In DNA, the CDR3 is TGTGCCAGTGAGCCGGGGGGAACTCCAGATACGCAGTATTTT. Encoded protein: CASEPGGTPDTQYF.

The chain joins TRBV7-6 to TRBJ2-5; 7 nucleotides match TRBD1. In germline, CDR1 is SGHVS, CDR2 FNYEAQ. V lost 2 bases and J lost 5; bases outside the gene matches: 11. The CDR3 spans 16 residues. CDR3 nucleotide sequence: TGTGCCAGCAGCTTACAGCCTAGACAGGGTTCTGAGACCCAGTACTTC. This encodes CASSLQPRQGSETQYF.

The gene calls are TRBV6-5 and TRBJ1-2, with 10 bases identical to TRBD1. The CDR3 length is 15 residues. V was pared by 4 bases and J by 4 bases, with 6 bases of the junction left unmatched. Germline CDR1 MNHEY, CDR2 SVGAGI. CDR3 in amino acids: CASSFLTGGGYGYTF. The CDR3 DNA reads TGTGCCAGCAGTTTCCTGACAGGGGGCGGCTATGGCTACACCTTC.

The chain combines TRBV3-1 (or the pseudogene TRBV3-2) with TRBJ2-1, with TRBD2 matching 9 bases. Germline CDR1 is LGHDT and CDR2 is YNNKEL (reference sequence). The length of the CDR3 is 15 residues. The V and J ends lost 1 base and 8 bases, in that order; junction bases with no gene match: 6. In nucleotides, the CDR3 is TGTGCCAGCAGCCAAGTCGCGGGGGGGGCGGATGAGCAGTTCTTC. Translating gives CASSQVAGGADEQFF.

The V gene is TRBV15, the J gene TRBJ1-5; maybe TRBD1 (6 bases). This CDR3 is built from 17 residues. Trimming removed 2 bases from V and 5 bases from J, with 19 bases in between. CDR1 LNHNV and CDR2 YYDKDF come from the germline V gene (reference sequence). The CDR3: CATSRSPGAGEDQPQHF. The CDR3 DNA is TGTGCCACCAGCAGATCCCCCGGGGCAGGGGAAGATCAGCCCCAGCATTTT.

This clone occurred once. The chain combines TRBV27 with TRBJ2-3; D possibly corresponds to TRBD1 (5 bases). The CDR3 runs 15 residues. Trimming cost V 5 bases and J 3 bases, with 15 bases left between them. Germline lookup yields CDR1 MNHEY and CDR2 SMNVEV (reference sequence). CDR3 nucleotide sequence: TGTGCCAGCAGTCTGTCACAGGTTGGAACAGATACGCAGTATTTT. This translates into CASSLSQVGTDTQYF.

This sequence joins TRBV5-8 and TRBJ2-7, with D hard to call. CDR1 and CDR2 (germline): SGHTS, YDEGEE. Trimming stripped 0 bases from V and 4 bases from J, with 14 bases between. The CDR3 is made up of 15 amino acids. CDR3 sequence: CASSLGTRSTYEQYF. In nucleotides, the CDR3 is TGTGCCAGCAGCTTGGGTACGAGATCCACTTACGAGCAGTACTTC.

The rearrangement joins TRBV19 to TRBJ1-2; 7 bases map to TRBD1. Trimming cost V 8 bases and J 8 bases; bases outside gene matches: 17. This CDR3 is 15 amino acids long. Germline V gives CDR1 LNHDA, CDR2 SQIVND (reference sequence). This CDR3 is CASGALGTDPEGYTF. Written as DNA, the CDR3 is TGTGCCAGTGGAGCCCTCGGGACAGATCCCGAGGGCTACACCTTC.

The gene calls are TRBV5-1 and TRBJ1-2; perhaps TRBD1 as D (6 bases). CDR3 length equals 15 residues. CDR1 is SGHRS, CDR2 YFSETQ, per germline. V lost 4 bases, J lost 1 base, and 14 bases lay in between. The CDR3 DNA reads as TGCGCCAGCAGCACGACCCCACAGGGTAACTATGGCTACACCTTC. Its protein product is CASSTTPQGNYGYTF.